The rows below give T cell receptor beta chains drawn from one sample of a study of T cells in Graves' hyperthyroidism and ophthalmopathy. MiXCR was run by TCRdb on the multiplex PCR reads, yielding one entry per CDR3 protein. Of around 500,000 distinct CDR3 sequences listed, 12% to 15% were seen once; the top ten hold approximately 13%. The sequenced sample consisted of blood. All receptors derive from a woman in her forties with Graves' hyperthyroidism. Both conserved end residues are part of each CDR3. D genes are given only for firm matches. Rows may omit the clone size; those that give it use once, few, many or a size class.

size	length	V	J	D	CDR3	DNA
few	17	TRBV18	TRBJ2-5	TRBD1	CASSLKAGTGFRETQYF	TGTGCCAGCTCACTTAAGGCCGGGACAGGGTTTCGGGAGACCCAGTACTTC
many	14	TRBV28	TRBJ2-6	.	CASRVIAGANVLTF	TGTGCCAGCCGGGTGATTGCTGGGGCCAACGTCCTGACTTTC
many	13	TRBV6-2/TRBV6-3	TRBJ1-1	.	CASSYQGTGKAFF	TGTGCCAGCAGTTACCAGGGTACGGGAAAAGCTTTCTTT
.	16	TRBV2	TRBJ2-5	TRBD2	CASSEVGLAGQEAQYF	TGTGCCAGCAGTGAAGTGGGACTAGCGGGACAAGAGGCCCAGTACTTC
.	16	TRBV7-9	TRBJ1-2	TRBD1	CASSLYADRDNYGYTF	TGTGCCAGCAGCTTATATGCGGACAGGGATAACTATGGCTACACCTTC
.	20	TRBV5-6	TRBJ2-1	TRBD2	CASSLKVRGLAGGPYKEQFF	TGTGCCAGCAGCTTGAAAGTCAGGGGACTAGCGGGAGGGCCTTACAAGGAGCAGTTCTTC
.	14	TRBV10-2	TRBJ1-4	.	CASSAGTDNEKLFF	TGCGCCAGCAGTGCCGGGACTGATAATGAAAAACTGTTTTTT
.	15	TRBV7-9	TRBJ2-1	.	CASSSLTVPYNEQFF	TGTGCCAGCAGCTCCTTGACAGTCCCCTACAATGAGCAGTTCTTC
many	18	TRBV6-1	TRBJ2-4	.	CASSPLGLSGFGKNIQYF	TGTGCCAGCAGTCCCCTCGGACTGTCGGGGTTTGGCAAAAACATTCAGTACTTC
.	18	TRBV5-1	TRBJ2-3	TRBD2	CASSLVLAGASYTDTQYF	TGCGCCAGCAGCTTGGTTTTAGCGGGGGCCTCCTACACAGATACGCAGTATTTT
many	11	TRBV30	TRBJ2-4	.	CAWSPGEGQYF	TGTGCCTGGAGTCCGGGAGAGGGTCAGTACTTC
many	13	TRBV30	TRBJ1-2	TRBD1	CAWSRQGGRGYTF	TGTGCCTGGAGTAGACAGGGGGGGCGAGGCTACACCTTC
many	16	TRBV3-1	TRBJ2-3	.	CASSQEWQESTDTQYF	TGTGCCAGCAGCCAAGAATGGCAGGAGAGCACAGATACGCAGTATTTT
few	15	TRBV5-4	TRBJ2-4	.	CASSFSGSSKNIQYF	TGTGCCAGCAGCTTCTCGGGTAGTTCCAAAAACATTCAGTACTTC
many	14	TRBV6-1	TRBJ2-1	TRBD2	CAFGGTSGYNEQFF	TGTGCCTTTGGAGGAACTAGCGGTTACAATGAGCAGTTCTTC
many	16	TRBV7-8	TRBJ1-5	TRBD1	CASSFAGTGVFQPQHF	TGTGCCAGCAGCTTCGCCGGGACAGGGGTCTTCCAGCCCCAGCATTTT
few	14	TRBV7-9	TRBJ2-5	.	CASSLSSSQETRYF	TGTGCCAGCAGCTTATCGTCCTCGCAAGAGACCCGGTACTTC
.	14	TRBV20-1	TRBJ1-3	TRBD1	CSARSGQGANTIYF	TGCAGTGCTAGATCGGGACAGGGCGCAAACACCATATATTTT
many	12	TRBV2	TRBJ1-2	.	CASSGVNYGYTF	TGTGCCAGCAGTGGAGTAAACTATGGCTACACCTTC
many	19	TRBV20-1	TRBJ2-1	TRBD2	CSARQTGTSGRESYNEQFF	TGCAGTGCTAGACAAACCGGGACTAGCGGGAGGGAATCCTACAATGAGCAGTTCTTC
many	13	TRBV2	TRBJ2-1	.	CASRELAYNEQFF	TGTGCCAGCAGGGAACTAGCCTACAATGAGCAGTTCTTC
few	17	TRBV12-3/TRBV12-4	TRBJ2-3	.	CASSLAPLGPKKDTQYF	TGTGCCAGCAGTTTAGCCCCACTGGGACCCAAAAAAGATACGCAGTATTTT
.	16	TRBV5-1	TRBJ2-3	.	CASSSASGMGTDTQYF	TGCGCCAGCAGTTCTGCGTCGGGGATGGGCACAGATACGCAGTATTTT
.	15	TRBV6-5	TRBJ1-2	TRBD1	CASSYRTGRLYGYTF	TGTGCCAGCAGTTACAGGACAGGGCGGCTCTATGGCTACACCTTC
.	12	TRBV29-1	TRBJ2-7	.	CSVEHTKGEQYF	TGCAGCGTTGAGCACACCAAGGGCGAGCAGTACTTC
many	17	TRBV28	TRBJ2-3	.	CASSYNPSGPSTDTQYF	TGTGCCAGCAGTTACAACCCCTCGGGGCCCAGCACAGATACGCAGTATTTT
.	15	TRBV20-1	TRBJ2-3	TRBD2	CSARDNGRAIDTQYF	TGCAGTGCTAGAGATAACGGGAGGGCCATAGATACGCAGTATTTT
many	16	TRBV2	TRBJ1-1	.	CASSEETGLWGTEAFF	TGTGCCAGCAGTGAAGAAACAGGGCTCTGGGGCACTGAAGCTTTCTTT